These 5 T cell receptor beta chains share one sample of origin, sequenced in a study of technical replicates of blood from four donors. The method was immunoSEQ multiplex PCR; TCRdb's version includes in-frame clones alone and lacks a portion of them. The sample shows about 97,000 clones, about 95% of them seen only once. The specimen was T cells isolated from PBMCs. Source of these receptors: a human donor in good health.

The J gene is TRBJ2-1, the V gene TRBV7-2, with D unresolved. Germline V gene data show CDR1 as SGHTA and CDR2 as FQGNSA. V was trimmed by 0 bases and J by 0 bases, leaving 9 bases between them. This CDR3 has 16 residues. The CDR3 DNA reads as TGTGCCAGCAGCTTAGCGGGTTGGAGCTCCTACAATGAGCAGTTCTTC. It specifies CASSLAGWSSYNEQFF.

This chain uses TRBV19 with TRBJ2-5, with D possibly being TRBD1 (6 bases). The V gene's germline CDR1 is LNHDA and CDR2 SQIVND (reference sequence). This CDR3 has 15 residues. Between the trimmed V and J ends, which lost 3 bases and 1 base, there was a span of 12 bases. CDR3 in DNA: TGTGCCAGTAGTATGAGCCAGGGGCCCCAAGAGACCCAGTACTTC. Encoded protein: CASSMSQGPQETQYF.

This clone was detected only once. The chain uses TRBV5-4 and TRBJ1-4, with TRBD1 matching over 8 bases. This CDR3 contains 13 residues. The V segment lost 2 bases and the J segment 8 bases; nucleotides outside the gene matches: 2. Per the germline V gene, CDR1 is SGHNT and CDR2 is YYREEE (reference sequence). In DNA form, the CDR3 reads TGTGCCAGCAGCTTCCAGGGGGCCGAAAAACTGTTTTTT. Amino acids: CASSFQGAEKLFF.

The gene calls are TRBV5-1 and TRBJ1-1; 7 bases align to TRBD1. The CDR3 runs to 13 residues. Germline lookup yields CDR1 SGHRS and CDR2 YFSETQ. The V segment lost 0 bases and the J segment 8 bases; nucleotides outside the gene matches: 4. The CDR3: CASSLDDRVEAFF. The CDR3 DNA follows: TGCGCCAGCAGCTTGGACGACAGGGTAGAAGCTTTCTTT.

The chain employs TRBV7-8 and TRBJ2-1; TRBD2 agrees at 7 bases. The germline V gene has CDR1 SGHVS and CDR2 FQNEAQ. V shed 5 bases, J shed 7 bases, and the junction held 5 bases outside the gene matches. The CDR3 has 13 residues. In DNA, the CDR3 is TGTGCCAGCAGCACCGCGGGAGTGAATGAGCAGTTCTTC. It specifies CASSTAGVNEQFF.